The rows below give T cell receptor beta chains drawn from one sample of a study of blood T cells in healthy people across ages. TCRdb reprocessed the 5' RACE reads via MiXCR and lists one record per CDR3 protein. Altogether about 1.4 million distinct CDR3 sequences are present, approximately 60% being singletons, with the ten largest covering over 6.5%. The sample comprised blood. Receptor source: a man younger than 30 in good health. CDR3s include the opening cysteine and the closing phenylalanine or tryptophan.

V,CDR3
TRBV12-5,CASGLVHGTANRADTQYF
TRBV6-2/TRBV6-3,CASSYGSWPNGYGYTF
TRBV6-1,CASSELGLHNEQFF
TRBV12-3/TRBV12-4,CAIGRQTGYGYTF
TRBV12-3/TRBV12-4,CASRPDATNEKLFF
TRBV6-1,CASSTGGEGEKLFF
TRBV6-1,CASSAARDYYEQYF
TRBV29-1,CSVRRGDNQPQHF
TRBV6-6,CASRRLPLSYEQYF
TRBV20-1,CSAIRKTGPYGYTF
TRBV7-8,CASSLGPGSAHGYTF
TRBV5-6,CASSFEGPGETQYF
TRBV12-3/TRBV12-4,CASSRQGVRPQHF
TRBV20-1,CSAIRTSGGNNEQFF
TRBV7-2,CASSLQTSGPRNTQYF
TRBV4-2,CASSQDKNPGSTGELFF
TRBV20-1,CSATDSEFYNSPLHF
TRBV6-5,CASSYSTNSPRPLHF
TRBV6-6,CASDSGRLNEQFF
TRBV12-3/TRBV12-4,CAGGDGTEAFF
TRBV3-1,CASSQDLNSLQYF
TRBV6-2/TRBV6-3,CASSNSDNEQFF
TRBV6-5,CASSYASGTYEQYF
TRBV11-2,CASSFAGSPAGGNIQYF